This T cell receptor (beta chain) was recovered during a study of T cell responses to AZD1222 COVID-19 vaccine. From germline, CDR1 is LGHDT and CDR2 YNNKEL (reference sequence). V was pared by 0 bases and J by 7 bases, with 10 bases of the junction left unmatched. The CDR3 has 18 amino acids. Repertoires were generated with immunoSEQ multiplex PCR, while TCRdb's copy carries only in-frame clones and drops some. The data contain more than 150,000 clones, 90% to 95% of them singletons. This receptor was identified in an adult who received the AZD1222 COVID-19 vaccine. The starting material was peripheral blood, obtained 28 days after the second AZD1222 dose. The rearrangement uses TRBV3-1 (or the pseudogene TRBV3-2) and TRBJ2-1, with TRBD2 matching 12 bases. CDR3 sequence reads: CASSQDPSLAGGVNEQFF. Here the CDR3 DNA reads TGTGCCAGCAGCCAAGATCCCTCACTAGCGGGGGGTGTAAATGAGCAGTTCTTC.